The 8 T cell receptor beta chains below were found in one sample sequenced in a study of shared clonotypes between healthy human individuals. Some clones are missing from TCRdb's copy, which holds only in-frame ones; the method was immunoSEQ multiplex PCR. The sample shows some 1.1 million clones, around 77% of them seen only once. The specimen was memory CD4+ T cells from PBMCs. Described subset: CD45RA-negative fraction. The receptors shown here come from a man aged 18 to 29 in good health. Some clones in this sample may be carry-over from other donors' samples.

The chain has TRBV18 and TRBJ2-7; TRBD1 aligns across 10 bases. V shed 6 bases and J 2 bases; nucleotides not matched to a gene: 1. The germline CDR1 and CDR2 sequences are KGHSH and LQKENI. This CDR3 spans 13 amino acids. CDR3 amino acids: CASSGQGAYEQYF. In nucleotides, the CDR3 is TGTGCCAGCTCTGGACAGGGGGCCTACGAGCAGTACTTC.

J is TRBJ1-5 and V is TRBV2, with 9 bases that match TRBD1. Germline V gene data show CDR1 as SNHLY and CDR2 as FYNNEI. V shed 6 bases, J shed 6 bases, and the junction held 9 bases outside the gene matches. The CDR3 extends over 15 amino acids. The CDR3 is CASRGTGGGSQPQHF. CDR3 DNA: TGTGCCAGCAGGGGTACAGGGGGCGGGAGTCAGCCCCAGCATTTT. Drawing the rest from reference TRBV2 and TRBJ1-5, the complete variable domain is EPEVTQTPSHQVTQMGQEVILRCVPISNHLYFYWYRQILGQKVEFLVSFYNNEISEKSEIFDDQFSVERPDGSNFTLKIRSTKLEDSAMYFCASRGTGGGSQPQHFGDGTRLSIL.

This chain connects TRBV5-4 to TRBJ2-3, with 8 bases matching TRBD2. The CDR3 spans 16 residues. J gave up 4 bases and V 0 bases, and 7 bases lay outside the gene matches. In germline, CDR1 is SGHNT, CDR2 YYREEE (reference sequence). The CDR3: CASSLGRAGAADTQYF. Written as DNA, the CDR3 is TGTGCCAGCAGCTTGGGTAGAGCGGGAGCGGCAGATACGCAGTATTTT.

The rearrangement uses TRBV19 and TRBJ1-5, with D tentatively TRBD1 (5 bases). Germline V gene sequence: CDR1 LNHDA, CDR2 SQIVND (reference sequence). Trimming removed 3 bases from V and 6 bases from J, with 12 bases in between. This CDR3 region has 14 residues. The chain's CDR3 is CASSIRQGSQPQHF. The CDR3 nucleotides read TGTGCCAGTAGTATTCGGCAGGGCAGTCAGCCCCAGCATTTT.

This clone was recorded a few times. V usage is TRBV5-4 and J usage is TRBJ2-2; 8 bases match TRBD2. The J segment lost 7 bases and the V segment lost 3 bases, leaving 14 bases of the junction unmatched. In germline, CDR1 is SGHNT, CDR2 YYREEE (reference sequence). The CDR3 runs 17 residues. CDR3 nucleotides: TGTGCCAGCAGCTCCGCCCAGGGACTAGACTCTGTCGGGGAGCTGTTTTTT. Its protein is CASSSAQGLDSVGELFF.

The chain is built from TRBV11-2 and TRBJ2-3, with TRBD2 identical over 9 bases. Germline CDR1 SGHAT, CDR2 FQNNGV. The CDR3 runs 16 residues. V gave up 3 bases and J gave up 2 bases; unmatched junction bases: 6. The CDR3 loop is CASSLLAGGNTDTQYF. The CDR3 DNA reads TGTGCCAGCAGCTTGCTTGCGGGGGGGAACACAGATACGCAGTATTTT. The variable domain in full, with the rest retrieved from reference TRBV11-2 and TRBJ2-3, is EAGVAQSPRYKIIEKRQSVAFWCNPISGHATLYWYQQILGQGPKLLIQFQNNGVVDDSQLPKDRFSAERLKGVDSTLKIQPAKLEDSAVYLCASSLLAGGNTDTQYFGPGTRLTVL.

The chain is built from TRBV11-3 and TRBJ2-3, with D possibly matching TRBD1 (5 bases). V dropped 1 base and J dropped 10 bases, with 15 bases sitting between them. The length of the CDR3 is 14 residues. Germline V gene data show CDR1 as SGHNT and CDR2 as YENEEA. The CDR3 sequence: CASSLGVSQGAQYF. Here the CDR3 DNA reads TGTGCCAGCAGCTTAGGGGTGTCGCAGGGCGCGCAGTATTTT.

This rearrangement joins TRBV15 to TRBJ2-4; D is undetermined. CDR1 LNHNV and CDR2 YYDKDF come from the germline V gene (reference sequence). This CDR3 has 15 residues. The ends were cut back, 0 bases at V and 2 bases at J, with 8 bases in the middle. The CDR3: CATSRDGFPKNIQYF. The CDR3 DNA is TGTGCCACCAGCAGAGACGGATTTCCCAAAAACATTCAGTACTTC.